These 4 T cell receptor beta chains were sequenced from one sample in a study of shared clonotypes between healthy human individuals. Profiling relied on immunoSEQ multiplex PCR, and the TCRdb table lists in-frame clones only, not all of them. This table holds roughly 2,500,000 clones, roughly 93% found once. Material for sequencing was naive CD4+ T cells from PBMCs. Subset described: CD45RA+ positively selected. Every receptor here comes from a man aged 18-30 years in good health. Some clones in this sample may be carry-over from other donors' samples.

The chain joins TRBV2 to TRBJ2-2; D not certain. Germline CDR1 SNHLY, CDR2 FYNNEI. CDR3 length: 17 residues. V dropped 8 bases and J dropped 4 bases, with 23 bases sitting between them. The CDR3 region is CASGLTPQTTATGELFF. The CDR3 coding sequence is TGTGCCAGCGGCCTGACACCCCAGACAACTGCCACCGGGGAGCTGTTTTTT.

The chain couples TRBV4-3 to TRBJ2-3, with 11 bases lining up with TRBD2. J was trimmed by 3 bases and V by 4 bases; bases with no gene match: 9. Per germline, CDR1 LGHNA and CDR2 YSLEER. CDR3 length equals 17 residues. CDR3 DNA sequence: TGCGCCAGCAGCCCGGCGGAAACTAGCGGGAGTACAGATACGCAGTATTTT. Translating gives CASSPAETSGSTDTQYF.

J is TRBJ2-2 and V is TRBV6-1; D is uncertain. Trimming pared 0 bases from V and 0 bases from J, leaving 8 bases between. The CDR3 length is 16 residues. Per germline, CDR1 MNHNS and CDR2 SASEGT. The CDR3 spells CASSEAKQPNTGELFF. The CDR3 DNA is TGTGCCAGCAGTGAAGCAAAACAGCCGAACACCGGGGAGCTGTTTTTT.

The V and J genes are TRBV11-2 and TRBJ1-3, with D unresolved. The ends were cut back, 5 bases at V and 0 bases at J, with 8 bases in the middle. Germline CDR1 SGHAT, CDR2 FQNNGV. This CDR3 is 14 amino acids long. The CDR3 bases are TGTGCCAGCAGCCGACGTACCTCTGGAAACACCATATATTTT. Its protein product is CASSRRTSGNTIYF.